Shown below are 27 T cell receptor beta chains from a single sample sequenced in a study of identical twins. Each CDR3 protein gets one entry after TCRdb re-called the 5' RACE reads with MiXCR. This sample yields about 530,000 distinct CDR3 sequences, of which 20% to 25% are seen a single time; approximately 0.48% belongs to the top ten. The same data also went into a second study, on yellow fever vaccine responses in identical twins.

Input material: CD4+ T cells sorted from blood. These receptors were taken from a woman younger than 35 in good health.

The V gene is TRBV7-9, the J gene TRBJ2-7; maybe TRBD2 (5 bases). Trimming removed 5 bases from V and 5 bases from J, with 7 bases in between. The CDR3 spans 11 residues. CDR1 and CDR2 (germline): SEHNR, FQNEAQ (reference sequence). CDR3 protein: CASSPRDEQYF. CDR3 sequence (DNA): TGTGCCAGCAGCCCGAGGGACGAGCAGTACTTC.

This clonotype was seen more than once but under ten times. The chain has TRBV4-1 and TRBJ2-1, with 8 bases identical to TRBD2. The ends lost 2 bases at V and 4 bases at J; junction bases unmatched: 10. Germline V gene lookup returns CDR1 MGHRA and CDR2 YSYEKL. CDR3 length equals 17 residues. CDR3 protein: CASSQRRGSGTYNEQFF. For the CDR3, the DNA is TGCGCCAGCAGCCAAAGAAGGGGTAGCGGGACGTACAATGAGCAGTTCTTC.

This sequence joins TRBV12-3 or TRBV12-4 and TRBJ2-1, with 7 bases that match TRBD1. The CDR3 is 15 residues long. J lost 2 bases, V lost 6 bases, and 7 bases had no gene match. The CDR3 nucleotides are TGTGCCAGCAGCCCTGGGACAGCCCCCTACAATGAGCAGTTCTTC. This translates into CASSPGTAPYNEQFF.

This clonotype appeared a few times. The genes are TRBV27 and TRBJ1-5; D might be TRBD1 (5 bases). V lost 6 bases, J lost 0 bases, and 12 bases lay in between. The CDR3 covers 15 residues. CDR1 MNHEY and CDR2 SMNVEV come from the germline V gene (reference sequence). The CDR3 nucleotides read TGTGCCAGCAGCAAAGGGACGTATAGCAATCAGCCCCAGCATTTT. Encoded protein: CASSKGTYSNQPQHF.

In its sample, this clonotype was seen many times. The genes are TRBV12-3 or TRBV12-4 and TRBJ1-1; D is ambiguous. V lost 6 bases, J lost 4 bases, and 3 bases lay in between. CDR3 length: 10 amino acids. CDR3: CASRGTEAFF. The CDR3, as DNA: TGTGCCAGCAGGGGCACTGAAGCTTTCTTT.

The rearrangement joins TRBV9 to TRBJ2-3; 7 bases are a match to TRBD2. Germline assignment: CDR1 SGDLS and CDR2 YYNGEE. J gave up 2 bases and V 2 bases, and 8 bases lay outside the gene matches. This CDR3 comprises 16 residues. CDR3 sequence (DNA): TGTGCCAGCAGCGTCGCCTCTAGCGGCCTCACAGATACGCAGTATTTT. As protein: CASSVASSGLTDTQYF.

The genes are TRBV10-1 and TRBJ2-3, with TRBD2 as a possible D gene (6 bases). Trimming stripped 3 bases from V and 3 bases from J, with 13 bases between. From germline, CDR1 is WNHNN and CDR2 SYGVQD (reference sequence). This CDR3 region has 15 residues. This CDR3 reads CASSETPGVTDTQYF. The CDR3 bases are TGCGCCAGCAGTGAAACCCCGGGGGTTACAGATACGCAGTATTTT.

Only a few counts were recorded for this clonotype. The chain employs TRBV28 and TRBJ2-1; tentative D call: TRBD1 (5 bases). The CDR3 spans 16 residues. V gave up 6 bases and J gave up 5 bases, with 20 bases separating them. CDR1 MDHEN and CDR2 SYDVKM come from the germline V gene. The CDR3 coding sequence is TGTGCCAGCAGGTCTCAGGTGGGCAGGGCGAACAATGAGCAGTTCTTC. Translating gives CASRSQVGRANNEQFF.

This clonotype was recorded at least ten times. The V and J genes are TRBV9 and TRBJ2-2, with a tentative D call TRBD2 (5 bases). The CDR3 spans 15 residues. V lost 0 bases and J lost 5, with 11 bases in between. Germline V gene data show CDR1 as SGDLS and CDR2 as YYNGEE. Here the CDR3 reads CASSVEAGITGELFF. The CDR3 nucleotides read TGTGCCAGCAGCGTAGAGGCGGGTATAACCGGGGAGCTGTTTTTT. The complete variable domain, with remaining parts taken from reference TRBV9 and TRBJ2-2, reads DSGVTQTPKHLITATGQRVTLRCSPRSGDLSVYWYQQSLDQGLQFLIQYYNGEERAKGNILERFSAQQFPDLHSELNLSSLELGDSALYFCASSVEAGITGELFFGEGSRLTVL.

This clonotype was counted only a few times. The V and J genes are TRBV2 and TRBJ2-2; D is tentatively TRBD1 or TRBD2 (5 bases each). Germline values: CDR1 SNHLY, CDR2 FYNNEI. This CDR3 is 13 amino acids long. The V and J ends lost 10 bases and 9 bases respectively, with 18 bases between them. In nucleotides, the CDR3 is TGTGCCACCCGGGGCCCCCTCGCCAGGGAGCTGTTTTTT. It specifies CATRGPLARELFF. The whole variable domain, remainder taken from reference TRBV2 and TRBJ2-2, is EPEVTQTPSHQVTQMGQEVILRCVPISNHLYFYWYRQILGQKVEFLVSFYNNEISEKSEIFDDQFSVERPDGSNFTLKIRSTKLEDSAMYFCATRGPLARELFFGEGSRLTVL.

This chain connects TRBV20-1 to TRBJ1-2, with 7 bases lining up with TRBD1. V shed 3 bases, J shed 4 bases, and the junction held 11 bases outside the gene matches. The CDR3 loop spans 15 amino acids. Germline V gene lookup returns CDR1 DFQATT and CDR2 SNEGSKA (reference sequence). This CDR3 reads CSASFQGGMGYGYTF. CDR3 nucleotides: TGCAGTGCTAGTTTTCAGGGGGGTATGGGCTATGGCTACACCTTC.

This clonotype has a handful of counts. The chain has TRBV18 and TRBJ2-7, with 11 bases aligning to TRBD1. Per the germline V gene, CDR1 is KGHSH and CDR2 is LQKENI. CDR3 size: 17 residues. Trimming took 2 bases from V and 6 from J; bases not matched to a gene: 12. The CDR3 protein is CASSPRSPGTGGSEQYV. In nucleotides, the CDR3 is TGTGCCAGCTCACCAAGGAGCCCCGGGACAGGGGGGAGCGAGCAGTACGTC.

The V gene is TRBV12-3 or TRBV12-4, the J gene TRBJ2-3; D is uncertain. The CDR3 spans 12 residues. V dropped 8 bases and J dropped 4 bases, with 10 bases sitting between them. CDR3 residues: CASSTVADTQYF. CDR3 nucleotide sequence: TGTGCCAGCTCTACAGTGGCAGATACGCAGTATTTT.

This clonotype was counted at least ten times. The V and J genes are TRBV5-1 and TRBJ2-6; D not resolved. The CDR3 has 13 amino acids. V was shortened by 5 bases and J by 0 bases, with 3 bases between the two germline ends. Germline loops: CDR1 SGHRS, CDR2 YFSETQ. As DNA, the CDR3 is TGCGCCAGCAGGTCCTCTGGGGCCAACGTCCTGACTTTC. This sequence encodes CASRSSGANVLTF.

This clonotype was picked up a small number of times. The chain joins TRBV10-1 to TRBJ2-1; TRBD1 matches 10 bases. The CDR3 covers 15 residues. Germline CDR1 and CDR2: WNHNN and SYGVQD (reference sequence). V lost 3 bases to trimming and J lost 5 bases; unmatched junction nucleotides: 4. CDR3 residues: CASSDLGQGNNEQFF. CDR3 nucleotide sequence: TGCGCCAGCAGTGATTTGGGACAGGGGAACAATGAGCAGTTCTTC.

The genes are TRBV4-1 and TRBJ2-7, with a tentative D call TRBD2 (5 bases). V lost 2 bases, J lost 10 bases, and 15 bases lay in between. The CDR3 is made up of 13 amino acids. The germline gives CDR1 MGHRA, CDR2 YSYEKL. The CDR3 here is CASSQIPFSAQYV. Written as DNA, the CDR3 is TGCGCCAGCAGCCAAATCCCTTTTAGCGCTCAGTACGTC.

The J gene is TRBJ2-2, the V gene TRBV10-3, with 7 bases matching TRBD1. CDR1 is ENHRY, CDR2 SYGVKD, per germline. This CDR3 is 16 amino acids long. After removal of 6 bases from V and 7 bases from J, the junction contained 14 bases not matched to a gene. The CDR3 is CAIRSQTGTANGELFF. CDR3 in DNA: TGTGCCATCAGGTCACAAACCGGGACAGCGAACGGGGAGCTGTTTTTT.

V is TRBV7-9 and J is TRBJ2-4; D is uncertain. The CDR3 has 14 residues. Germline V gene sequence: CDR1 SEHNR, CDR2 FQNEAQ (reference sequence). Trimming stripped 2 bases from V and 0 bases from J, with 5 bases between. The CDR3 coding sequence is TGTGCCAGCAGCTTACCAGGAGCCAAAAACATTCAGTACTTC. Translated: CASSLPGAKNIQYF. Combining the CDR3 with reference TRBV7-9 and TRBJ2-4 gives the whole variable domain DTGVSQNPRHKITKRGQNVTFRCDPISEHNRLYWYRQTLGQGPEFLTYFQNEAQLEKSRLLSDRFSAERPKGSFSTLEIQRTEQGDSAMYLCASSLPGAKNIQYFGAGTRLSVL.

The DNA for the CDR3 is TGCAGCGTTGAAGCGAGGCCGTTTGGACTAGCGGGGGGCCAAGAGACCCAGTACTTC. It specifies CSVEARPFGLAGGQETQYF. J is TRBJ2-5 and V is TRBV29-1; 14 nucleotides line up with TRBD2. With V trimmed by 1 base and J by 1 base, 11 bases remained unmatched. From germline, CDR1 is SQVTM and CDR2 ANQGSEA. This CDR3 region has 19 residues.

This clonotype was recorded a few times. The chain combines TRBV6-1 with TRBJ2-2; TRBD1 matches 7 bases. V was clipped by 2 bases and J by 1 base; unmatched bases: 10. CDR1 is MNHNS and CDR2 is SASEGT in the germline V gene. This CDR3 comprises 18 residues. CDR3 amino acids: CASSESIGQVGNTGELFF. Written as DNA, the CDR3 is TGTGCCAGCAGTGAATCGATAGGACAGGTCGGGAACACCGGGGAGCTGTTTTTT.

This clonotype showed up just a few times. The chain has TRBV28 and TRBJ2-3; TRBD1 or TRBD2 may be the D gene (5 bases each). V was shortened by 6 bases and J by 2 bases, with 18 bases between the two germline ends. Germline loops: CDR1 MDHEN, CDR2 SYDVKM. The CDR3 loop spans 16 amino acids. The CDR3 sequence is CASSPPGAKNTDTQYF. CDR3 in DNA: TGTGCCAGCAGCCCTCCCGGGGCCAAGAACACAGATACGCAGTATTTT.

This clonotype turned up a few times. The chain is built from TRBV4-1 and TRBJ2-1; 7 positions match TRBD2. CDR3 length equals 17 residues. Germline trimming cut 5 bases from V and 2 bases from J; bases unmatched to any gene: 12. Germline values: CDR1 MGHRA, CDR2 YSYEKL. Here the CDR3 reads CASSYGLRLAAYNEQFF. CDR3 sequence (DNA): TGCGCCAGCAGCTACGGACTGAGACTAGCAGCCTACAATGAGCAGTTCTTC.

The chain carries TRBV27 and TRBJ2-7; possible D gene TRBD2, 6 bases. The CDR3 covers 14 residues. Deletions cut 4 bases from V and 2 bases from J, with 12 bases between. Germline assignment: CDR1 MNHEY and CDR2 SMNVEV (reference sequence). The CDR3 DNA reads TGTGCCAGCAGTTCGGGACTCAAGACCTACGAGCAGTACTTC. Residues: CASSSGLKTYEQYF.

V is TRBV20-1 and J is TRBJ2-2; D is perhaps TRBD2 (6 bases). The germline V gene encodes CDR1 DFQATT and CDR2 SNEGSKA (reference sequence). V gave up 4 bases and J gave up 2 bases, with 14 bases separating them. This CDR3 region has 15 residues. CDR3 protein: CSAIFPGVNTGELFF. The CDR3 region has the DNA TGCAGTGCTATTTTTCCGGGAGTAAACACCGGGGAGCTGTTTTTT.

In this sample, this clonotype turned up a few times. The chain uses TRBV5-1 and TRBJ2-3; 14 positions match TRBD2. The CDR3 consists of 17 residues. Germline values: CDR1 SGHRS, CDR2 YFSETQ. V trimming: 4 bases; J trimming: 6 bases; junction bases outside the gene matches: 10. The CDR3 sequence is CASSRNLGLAGVDTQYF. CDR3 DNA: TGCGCCAGCAGCCGTAATTTGGGACTAGCGGGAGTGGATACGCAGTATTTT.

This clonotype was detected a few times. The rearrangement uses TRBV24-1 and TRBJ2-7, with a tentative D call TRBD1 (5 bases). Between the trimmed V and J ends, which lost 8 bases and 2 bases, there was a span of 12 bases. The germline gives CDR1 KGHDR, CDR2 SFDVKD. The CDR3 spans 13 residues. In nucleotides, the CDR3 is TGTGCCACCAAAATCAGGGTTGCCTACGAGCAGTACTTC. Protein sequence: CATKIRVAYEQYF.

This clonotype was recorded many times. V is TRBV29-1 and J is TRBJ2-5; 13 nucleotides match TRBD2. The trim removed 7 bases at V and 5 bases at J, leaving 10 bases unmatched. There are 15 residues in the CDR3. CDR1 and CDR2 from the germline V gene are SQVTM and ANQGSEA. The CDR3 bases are TGCAGCGCTGGAGGACTAGCGGGAGTTTCTGAGACCCAGTACTTC. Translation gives CSAGGLAGVSETQYF.